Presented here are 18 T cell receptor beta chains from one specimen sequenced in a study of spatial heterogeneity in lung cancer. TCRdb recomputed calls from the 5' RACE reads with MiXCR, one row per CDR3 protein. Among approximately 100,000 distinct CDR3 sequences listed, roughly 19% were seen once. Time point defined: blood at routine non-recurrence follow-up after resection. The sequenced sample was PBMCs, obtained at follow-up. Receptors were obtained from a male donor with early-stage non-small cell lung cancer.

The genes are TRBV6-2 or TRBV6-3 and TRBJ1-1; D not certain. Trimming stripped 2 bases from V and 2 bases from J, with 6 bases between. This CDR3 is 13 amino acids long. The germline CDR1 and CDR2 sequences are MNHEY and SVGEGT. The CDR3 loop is CASSYVSNTEAFF. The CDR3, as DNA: TGTGCCAGCAGTTACGTCAGTAACACTGAAGCTTTCTTT.

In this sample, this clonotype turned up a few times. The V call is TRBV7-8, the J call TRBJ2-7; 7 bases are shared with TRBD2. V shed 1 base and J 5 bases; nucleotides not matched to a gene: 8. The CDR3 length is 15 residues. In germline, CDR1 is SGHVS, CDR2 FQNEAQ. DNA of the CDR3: TGTGCCAGCAGCTTAGAAGGCGGGAGTCTAAACGAGCAGTACTTC. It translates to CASSLEGGSLNEQYF.

This CDR3 is CASSRQGQAFF. DNA for the CDR3: TGTGCCAGCAGTCGACAGGGCCAAGCTTTCTTT. This chain links TRBV6-5 with TRBJ1-1; 7 bases match TRBD1. The CDR3 covers 11 residues. CDR1 is MNHEY, CDR2 SVGAGI, per germline. V lost 5 bases to trimming and J lost 9 bases; unmatched junction nucleotides: 3.

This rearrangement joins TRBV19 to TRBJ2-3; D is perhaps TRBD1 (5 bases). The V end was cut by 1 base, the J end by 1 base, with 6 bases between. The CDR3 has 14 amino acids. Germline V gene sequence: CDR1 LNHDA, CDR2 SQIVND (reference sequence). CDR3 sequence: CASSIGTRTDTQYF. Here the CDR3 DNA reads TGTGCCAGTAGTATAGGGACACGCACAGATACGCAGTATTTT.

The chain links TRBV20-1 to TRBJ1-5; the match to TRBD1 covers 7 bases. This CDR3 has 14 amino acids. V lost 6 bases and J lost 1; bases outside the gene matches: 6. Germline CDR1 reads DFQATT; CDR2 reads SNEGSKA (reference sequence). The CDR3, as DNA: TGCAGTGCCAAAGGACAGGTCAGCAATCAGCCCCAGCATTTT. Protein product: CSAKGQVSNQPQHF.

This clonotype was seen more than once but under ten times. The DNA of the CDR3 is TGCAGTGCTAGAGTTGCGGCTAGCGTTGAAGAGACCCAGTACTTC. It yields the protein CSARVAASVEETQYF. The J gene is TRBJ2-5, the V gene TRBV20-1, with D maybe TRBD2 (6 bases). Trimming removed 1 base from V and 3 bases from J, with 15 bases in between. Germline CDR1 and CDR2: DFQATT and SNEGSKA (reference sequence). The CDR3 totals 15 residues.

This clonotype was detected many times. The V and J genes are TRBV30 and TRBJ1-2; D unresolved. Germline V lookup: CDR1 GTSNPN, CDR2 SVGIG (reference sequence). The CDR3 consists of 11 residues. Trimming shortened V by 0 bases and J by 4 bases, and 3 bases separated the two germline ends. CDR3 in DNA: TGTGCCTGGAGTGTCTCCTATGGCTACACCTTC. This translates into CAWSVSYGYTF. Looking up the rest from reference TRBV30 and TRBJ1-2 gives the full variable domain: SQTIHQWPATLVQPVGSPLSLECTVEGTSNPNLYWYRQAAGRGLQLLFYSVGIGQISSEVPQNLSASRPQDRQFILSSKKLLLSDSGFYLCAWSVSYGYTFGSGTRLTVV.

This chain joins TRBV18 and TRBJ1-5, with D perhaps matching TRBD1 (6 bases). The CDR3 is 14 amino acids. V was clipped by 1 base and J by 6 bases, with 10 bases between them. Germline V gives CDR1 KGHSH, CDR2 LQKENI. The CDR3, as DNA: TGTGCCAGCTCACCACGTGAAGGGGGTCAGCCCCAGCATTTT. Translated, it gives CASSPREGGQPQHF.

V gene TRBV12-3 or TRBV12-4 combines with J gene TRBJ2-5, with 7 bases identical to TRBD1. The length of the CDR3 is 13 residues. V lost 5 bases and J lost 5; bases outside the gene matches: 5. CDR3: CASSIDRAETQYF. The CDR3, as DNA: TGTGCCAGCAGTATAGACAGGGCGGAGACCCAGTACTTC.

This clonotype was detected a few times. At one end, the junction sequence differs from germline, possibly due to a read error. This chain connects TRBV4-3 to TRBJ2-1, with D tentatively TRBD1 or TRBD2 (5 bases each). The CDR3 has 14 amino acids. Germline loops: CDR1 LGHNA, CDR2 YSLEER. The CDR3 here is CASSQDFRGPLERF. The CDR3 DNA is TGCGCCAGCAGCCAAGATTTCCGGGGCCCTTTGGAACGCTTC.

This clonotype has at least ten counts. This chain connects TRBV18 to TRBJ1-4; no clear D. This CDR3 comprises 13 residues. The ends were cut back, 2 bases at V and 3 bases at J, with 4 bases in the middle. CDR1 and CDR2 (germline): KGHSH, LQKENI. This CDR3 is CASSPGANEKLFF. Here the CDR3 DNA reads TGTGCCAGCTCACCAGGAGCTAATGAAAAACTGTTTTTT. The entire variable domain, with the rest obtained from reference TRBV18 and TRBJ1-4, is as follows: NAGVMQNPRHLVRRRGQEARLRCSPMKGHSHVYWYRQLPEEGLKFMVYLQKENIIDESGMPKERFSAEFPKEGPSILRIQQVVRGDSAAYFCASSPGANEKLFFGSGTQLSVL.

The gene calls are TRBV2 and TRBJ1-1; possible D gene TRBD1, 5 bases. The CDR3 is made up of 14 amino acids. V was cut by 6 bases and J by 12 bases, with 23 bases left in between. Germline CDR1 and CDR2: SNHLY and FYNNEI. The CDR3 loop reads CASRTTVGRGDSFF. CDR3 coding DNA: TGTGCCAGCAGGACGACAGTAGGTCGTGGGGATTCTTTCTTT.

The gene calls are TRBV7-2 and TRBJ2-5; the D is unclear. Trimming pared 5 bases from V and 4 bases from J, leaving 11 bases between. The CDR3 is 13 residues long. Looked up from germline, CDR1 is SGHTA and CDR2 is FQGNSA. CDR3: CASSPASGETQYF. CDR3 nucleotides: TGTGCCAGCAGCCCCGCCTCGGGAGAGACCCAGTACTTC.

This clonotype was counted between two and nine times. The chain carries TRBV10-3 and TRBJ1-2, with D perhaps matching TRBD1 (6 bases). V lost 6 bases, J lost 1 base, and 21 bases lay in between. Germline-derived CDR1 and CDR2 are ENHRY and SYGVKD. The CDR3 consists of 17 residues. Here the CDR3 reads CAIRFISQGLSNYGYTF. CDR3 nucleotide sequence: TGTGCCATCAGGTTCATATCACAGGGCTTAAGTAACTATGGCTACACCTTC.

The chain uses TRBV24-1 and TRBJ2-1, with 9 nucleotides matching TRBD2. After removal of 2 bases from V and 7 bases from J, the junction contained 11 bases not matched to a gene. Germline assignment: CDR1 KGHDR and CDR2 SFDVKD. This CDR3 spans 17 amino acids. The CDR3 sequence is CATSDWASGDLGNEQFF. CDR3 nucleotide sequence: TGTGCCACCAGTGATTGGGCTAGCGGGGACCTGGGGAATGAGCAGTTCTTC.

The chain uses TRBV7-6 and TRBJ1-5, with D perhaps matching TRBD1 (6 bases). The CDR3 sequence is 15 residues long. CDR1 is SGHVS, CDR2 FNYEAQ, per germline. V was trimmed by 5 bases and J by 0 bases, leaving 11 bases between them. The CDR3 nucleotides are TGTGCCAGCAGCCCAGCGGGACATAGCAATCAGCCCCAGCATTTT. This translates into CASSPAGHSNQPQHF.

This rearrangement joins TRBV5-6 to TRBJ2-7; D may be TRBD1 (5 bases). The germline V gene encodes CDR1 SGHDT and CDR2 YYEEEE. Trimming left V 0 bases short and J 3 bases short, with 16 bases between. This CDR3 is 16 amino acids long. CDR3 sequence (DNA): TGTGCCAGCAGCTTGGATCTGGGGCTTGACCTCTACGAGCAGTACGTC. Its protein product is CASSLDLGLDLYEQYV.

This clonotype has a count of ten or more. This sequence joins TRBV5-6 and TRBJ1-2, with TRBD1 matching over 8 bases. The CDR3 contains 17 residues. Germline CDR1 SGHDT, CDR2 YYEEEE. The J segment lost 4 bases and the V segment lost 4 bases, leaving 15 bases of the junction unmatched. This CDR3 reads CASSGDRGVAAAYGYTF. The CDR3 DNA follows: TGTGCCAGCAGCGGCGACAGGGGCGTAGCGGCTGCCTATGGCTACACCTTC.